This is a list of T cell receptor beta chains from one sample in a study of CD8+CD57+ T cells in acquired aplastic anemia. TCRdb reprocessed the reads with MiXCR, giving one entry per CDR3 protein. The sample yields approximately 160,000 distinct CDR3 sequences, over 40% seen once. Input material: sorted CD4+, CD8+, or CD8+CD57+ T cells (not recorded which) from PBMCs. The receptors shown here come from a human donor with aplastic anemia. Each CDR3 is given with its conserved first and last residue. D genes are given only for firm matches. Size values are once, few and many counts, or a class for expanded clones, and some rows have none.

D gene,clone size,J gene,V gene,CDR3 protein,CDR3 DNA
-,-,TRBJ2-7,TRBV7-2,CASSHRGGSYEQYF,TGTGCCAGCAGCCACCGGGGAGGTTCCTACGAGCAGTACTTC
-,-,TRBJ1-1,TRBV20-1,CSARDLGIPTEAFF,TGCAGTGCTAGAGATCTTGGGATACCCACTGAAGCTTTCTTT
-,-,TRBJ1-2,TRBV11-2,CASSRLQENYGYTF,TGTGCCAGCAGCCGACTACAGGAAAACTATGGCTACACCTTC
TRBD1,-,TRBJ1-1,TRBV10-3,CAISEDRGRNTEAFF,TGTGCCATCAGTGAAGACAGGGGAAGGAACACTGAAGCTTTCTTC
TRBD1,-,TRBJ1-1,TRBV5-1,CASSTGTGRGNTEAFF,TGCGCCAGCAGCACCGGGACAGGGCGCGGGAACACTGAAGCTTTCTTT
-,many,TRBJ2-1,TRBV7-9,CASSLGLAHEQFF,TGTGCCAGCAGCTTAGGTCTAGCCCATGAGCAGTTCTTC
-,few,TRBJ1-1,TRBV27,CASSSPTVTEAFF,TGTGCCAGCAGTTCCCCGACGGTCACTGAAGCTTTCTTT
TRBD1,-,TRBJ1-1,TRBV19,CASSTLTGGGTEAFF,TGTGCCAGTAGTACCCTCACAGGGGGCGGCACTGAAGCTTTCTTT
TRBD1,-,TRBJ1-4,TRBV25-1,CASSRQGEKLFF,TGTGCCAGCAGTCGACAGGGGGAAAAACTGTTTTTT
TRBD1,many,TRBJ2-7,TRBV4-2,CASSQVRIGQGAYEQYF,TGTGCCAGCAGCCAAGTTAGGATCGGACAGGGGGCGTACGAGCAGTACTTC
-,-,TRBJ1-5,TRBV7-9,CASSHSSTDTQHF,TGTGCCAGCAGCCATAGTAGCACGGATACGCAGCATTTT
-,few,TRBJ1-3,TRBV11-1,CASSRYGVTGLENTIHF,TGTGCCAGCAGCCGTTACGGGGTAACAGGGTTGGAAAACACCATACATTTT
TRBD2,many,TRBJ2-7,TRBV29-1,CSVPAGRGDNYEQYF,TGCAGCGTTCCGGCTGGGCGGGGGGACAACTACGAGCAGTACTTC
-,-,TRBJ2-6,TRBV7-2,CASSRGTF,TGTGCCAGCAGCCGAGGGACTTTC
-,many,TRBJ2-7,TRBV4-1,CASSQEVHTYEQYF,TGCGCCAGCAGCCAAGAGGTCCACACCTACGAGCAGTACTTC
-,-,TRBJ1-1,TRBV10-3,CAISLPGGGTEAFF,TGTGCCATCAGTCTCCCGGGTGGGGGGACTGAAGCTTTCTTT
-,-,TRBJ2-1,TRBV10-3,CAISVGNEQLF,TGTGCCATCAGTGTTGGCAATGAGCAGCTCTTC
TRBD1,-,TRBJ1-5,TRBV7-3,CASSASSMQTGFNQPQHF,TGTGCCAGCAGCGCCAGTAGTATGCAGACAGGGTTCAATCAGCCCCAGCATTTT
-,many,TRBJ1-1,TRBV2,CASRTGRDTEAFF,TGTGCCAGCAGGACCGGGCGGGACACTGAAGCTTTCTTT
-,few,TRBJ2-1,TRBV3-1,CASSQARTGTSSFF,TGTGCCAGCAGCCAAGCCAGAACCGGGACATCCTCGTTCTTC
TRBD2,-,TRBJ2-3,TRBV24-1,CATGASGATDEQYF,TGTGCCACCGGGGCTAGCGGGGCAACCGATGAGCAGTATTTT
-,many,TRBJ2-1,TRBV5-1,CASSRVYNEQFF,TGCGCCAGCAGCCGAGTGTACAATGAGCAGTTCTTC
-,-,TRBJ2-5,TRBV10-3,CASRYPDMRETQYF,TGTGCCAGCAGGTATCCAGATATGCGGGAGACCCAGTACTTC
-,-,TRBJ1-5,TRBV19,CASTLPNGPRHF,TGTGCCAGTACCCTCCCAAACGGTCCGCGGCATTTT
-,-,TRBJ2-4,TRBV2,CASSARTDLAKNIQYF,TGTGCCAGCAGCGCAAGGACGGACCTAGCCAAAAACATTCAGTACTTC
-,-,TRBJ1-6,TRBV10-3,CAISPRDKDSPLHF,TGTGCCATCAGCCCCCGGGACAAAGATTCACCCCTCCACTTT
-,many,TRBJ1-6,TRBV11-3,CASSLVEGTPLHF,TGTGCCAGCAGCTTAGTCGAGGGGACTCCCCTCCACTTT
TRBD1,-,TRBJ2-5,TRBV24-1,CATSDFRDRGLETQYF,TGTGCCACCAGTGATTTCAGGGACAGGGGGCTGGAGACCCAGTACTTC
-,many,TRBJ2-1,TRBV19,CASSLRGPGGNEQFF,TGTGCCAGTAGTTTGCGCGGACCCGGGGGCAATGAGCAGTTCTTC
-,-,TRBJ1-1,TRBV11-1,CASSFVWGRVNTEAFF,TGTGCCAGCAGCTTCGTCTGGGGGCGAGTTAACACTGAAGCTTTCTTT
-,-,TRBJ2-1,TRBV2,CASSDLRGTNEQFF,TGTGCCAGCAGTGATTTACGGGGGACCAATGAGCAGTTCTTC
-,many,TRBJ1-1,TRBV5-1,CASSPWLGVNTEAFF,TGCGCCAGCAGCCCTTGGCTAGGGGTGAACACTGAAGCTTTCTTT